Listed below are T cell receptor beta chains from one sample, sequenced in a study of T cells after somatic rescue of genetic block. Method: immunoSEQ multiplex PCR; TCRdb's copy keeps in-frame clones and lacks some. In the table there are approximately 78,000 clones, approximately 91% of which are singletons. The source material was peripheral blood mononuclear cells (PBMCs). The receptors come from a man aged 30-40 years. The CDR3 runs from the conserved cysteine through the conserved F or W. The order of the fields is clone size, J gene, D gene, V gene, CDR3 protein, CDR3 DNA. D genes are given only for firm matches. Expanded clones are given a class, and other clones once, few, many or no size at all.

.,TRBJ1-2,.,TRBV6-7,CASSYDKVGGYTF,TGTGCCAGCAGTTACGACAAGGTTGGTGGCTACACCTTC
.,TRBJ2-1,.,TRBV5-1,CASTRLVGGNEQFF,TGCGCCAGCACCAGACTAGTAGGGGGCAATGAGCAGTTCTTC
.,TRBJ2-7,TRBD2,TRBV2,CASSGELAGSYEQYF,TGTGCCAGCAGTGGTGAGCTAGCGGGGTCCTACGAGCAGTACTTC
.,TRBJ1-4,.,TRBV6-1,CASSEAWGRREKLFF,TGTGCCAGCAGTGAAGCGTGGGGGAGGCGGGAAAAACTGTTTTTT
few,TRBJ1-5,.,TRBV2,CASSPGPRNQPQHF,TGTGCCAGCAGTCCCGGACCCCGCAATCAGCCCCAGCATTTT
.,TRBJ2-7,TRBD1,TRBV5-5,CASSGGTGAYEQYF,TGTGCCAGCAGCGGCGGGACAGGGGCGTACGAGCAGTACTTC
.,TRBJ1-1,.,TRBV7-8,CASSIDRETQAFF,TGTGCCAGCAGCATTGATCGGGAGACCCAAGCTTTCTTT
.,TRBJ2-1,TRBD2,TRBV9,CASSGGLAGGINEQFF,TGTGCCAGCAGCGGGGGACTAGCGGGAGGAATTAATGAGCAGTTCTTC
.,TRBJ2-7,.,TRBV7-2,CASSLQGFGEQYF,TGTGCCAGCAGCTTACAGGGATTCGGCGAGCAGTACTTC
.,TRBJ1-5,TRBD1,TRBV27,CASSLQGADQPQHF,TGTGCCAGCAGTCTACAGGGGGCGGATCAGCCCCAGCATTTT
once,TRBJ2-1,TRBD2,TRBV19,CASSPSGTSVYNEQFF,TGTGCCAGTAGTCCCTCCGGGACTAGCGTGTACAATGAGCAGTTCTTC
.,TRBJ1-3,.,TRBV28,CASSLLGQGRNTIYF,TGTGCCAGCAGTTTATTAGGGCAGGGGAGAAACACCATATATTTT
.,TRBJ1-5,.,TRBV19,CASSSQVAQPQHF,TGTGCCAGTAGTAGCCAGGTAGCACAGCCCCAGCATTTT
.,TRBJ1-2,.,TRBV28,CASSLGRLPPLGYTF,TGTGCCAGCAGTTTAGGCAGACTTCCTCCTCTTGGCTACACCTTC
once,TRBJ2-7,TRBD1,TRBV7-9,CASSLGVGGIGYEQYF,TGTGCCAGCAGCTTAGGGGTAGGGGGCATCGGCTACGAGCAGTACTTC
once,TRBJ2-7,.,TRBV19,CASSIGQGPTYEQYF,TGTGCCAGTAGCATAGGTCAGGGGCCCACCTACGAGCAGTACTTC
.,TRBJ2-3,.,TRBV11-3,CASSSSGSPDTQYF,TGTGCCAGCAGCTCCTCTGGATCCCCAGATACGCAGTATTTT
.,TRBJ2-5,.,TRBV9,CASSPKPGSQYF,TGTGCCAGCAGCCCAAAGCCAGGGTCCCAGTACTTC
.,TRBJ1-3,.,TRBV6-1,CASRAALSSGNTIYF,TGTGCCAGCAGGGCAGCTTTGAGCTCTGGAAACACCATATATTTT
.,TRBJ1-5,.,TRBV2,CASKVLINQPQHF,TGTGCCTCCAAGGTTCTTATCAATCAGCCCCAGCATTTT
.,TRBJ2-7,.,TRBV4-3,CASSRPKVSGYEQYF,TGCGCCAGCAGCCGCCCTAAGGTGTCCGGCTACGAGCAGTACTTC
once,TRBJ2-7,.,TRBV10-1,CASSESHRPGEQYF,TGCGCCAGCAGTGAGTCCCATAGGCCCGGCGAGCAGTACTTC
.,TRBJ2-1,TRBD1,TRBV5-6,CASRSTRQGSHEQFF,TGTGCCAGCAGGTCTACGCGACAGGGGTCCCATGAGCAGTTCTTC
.,TRBJ2-3,.,TRBV9,CASTQYGSSTDTQYF,TGTGCCAGCACCCAATACGGGAGTAGCACAGATACGCAGTATTTT
.,TRBJ2-7,.,TRBV15,CATSGTKSSYEQYF,TGTGCCACCAGCGGGACGAAGAGCTCCTACGAGCAGTACTTC
once,TRBJ2-1,.,TRBV9,CASGRDLGGHNEQFF,TGTGCCAGCGGCCGGGACTTGGGAGGCCACAATGAGCAGTTCTTC
.,TRBJ2-5,.,TRBV5-1,CASSPEYSYQETQYF,TGCGCCAGCAGCCCGGAATACAGCTACCAAGAGACCCAGTACTTC
.,TRBJ2-3,.,TRBV5-4,CASSQGTRTDTQYF,TGTGCCAGCAGCCAGGGGACTCGCACAGATACGCAGTATTTT
.,TRBJ1-2,.,TRBV30,CAWSDLAAGRDGYTF,TGTGCCTGGAGTGACCTGGCGGCAGGGAGGGATGGCTACACCTTC
.,TRBJ2-1,.,TRBV5-6,CASSPGDNEQFF,TGTGCCAGCAGTCCGGGGGACAATGAGCAGTTCTTC
.,TRBJ2-7,TRBD2,TRBV5-4,CASSPSGGPPYEQYF,TGTGCCAGCAGTCCCAGCGGGGGGCCTCCCTACGAGCAGTACTTC
.,TRBJ1-4,.,TRBV28,CASSLFGGTNEKLFF,TGTGCCAGCAGTTTATTCGGGGGGACTAATGAAAAACTGTTTTTT
.,TRBJ1-2,.,TRBV2,CASNRDGRHYGYTF,TGTGCCAGCAACCGAGACGGCAGGCACTATGGCTACACCTTC
.,TRBJ2-5,.,TRBV2,CASSPDRDKGTQYF,TGTGCCAGCAGCCCGGACAGAGACAAAGGGACCCAGTACTTC
.,TRBJ2-1,.,TRBV25-1,CASSLSVGGEEQFF,TGTGCCAGCAGCCTGTCGGTGGGAGGCGAAGAGCAGTTCTTC
.,TRBJ2-1,.,TRBV5-1,CASSLREGANEQFF,TGCGCCAGCAGCTTGAGGGAGGGGGCCAATGAGCAGTTCTTC
.,TRBJ1-1,.,TRBV10-2,CASRLGDTEAFF,TGCGCCAGTCGGCTGGGTGACACTGAAGCTTTCTTT
.,TRBJ2-1,TRBD1,TRBV7-6,CASRTGLAYNEQFF,TGTGCCAGCAGGACAGGGTTGGCCTACAATGAGCAGTTCTTC
.,TRBJ1-2,TRBD1,TRBV5-1,CASSPDRASGYTF,TGCGCCAGCAGCCCAGACAGGGCTAGCGGCTACACCTTC
.,TRBJ2-1,.,TRBV12-5,CASGFSAGPYTYNEQFF,TGTGCTAGTGGTTTTAGTGCGGGTCCTTACACCTACAATGAGCAGTTCTTC
once,TRBJ1-2,.,TRBV30,CAWSESEAEGYTF,TGTGCCTGGAGTGAGTCGGAGGCGGAGGGCTACACCTTC
.,TRBJ2-2,.,TRBV9,CASSAPPTVTGELFF,TGTGCCAGCAGCGCCCCCCCGACCGTTACCGGGGAGCTGTTTTTT
.,TRBJ2-5,.,TRBV18,CASSPMAVGEETQYF,TGTGCCAGCTCACCTATGGCCGTTGGGGAAGAGACCCAGTACTTC
.,TRBJ2-7,.,TRBV25-1,CASSPHRAGKDEQYF,TGTGCCAGCAGTCCACACCGGGCAGGGAAAGACGAGCAGTACTTC
.,TRBJ2-2,.,TRBV27,CASSLFDITNTGELFF,TGTGCCAGCAGTTTGTTCGACATAACTAACACCGGGGAGCTGTTTTTT
.,TRBJ2-5,.,TRBV6-6,CASSPTSNQETQYF,TGTGCCAGCAGCCCGACATCGAACCAAGAGACCCAGTACTTC
.,TRBJ2-3,TRBD1,TRBV6-4,CASSDSGQGADTQYF,TGTGCCAGCAGTGACTCGGGACAGGGGGCAGATACGCAGTATTTT
.,TRBJ2-5,.,TRBV4-3,CASSQEGASPQYF,TGCGCCAGCAGCCAAGAGGGGGCTAGCCCACAGTACTTC
.,TRBJ1-2,.,TRBV6-5,CASSYSSGFTNYGYTF,TGTGCCAGCAGTTACTCGAGCGGGTTCACTAACTATGGCTACACCTTC
.,TRBJ2-1,TRBD2,TRBV6-5,CASSPGTSGDNEQFF,TGTGCCAGCAGCCCCGGGACTAGCGGAGACAATGAGCAGTTCTTC
.,TRBJ2-7,TRBD2,TRBV9,CASSPGGTSEYEQYF,TGTGCCAGCAGCCCAGGAGGGACTAGCGAATACGAGCAGTACTTC
.,TRBJ2-5,.,TRBV7-9,CASSLMDGMETQYF,TGTGCCAGCAGCTTAATGGACGGGATGGAGACCCAGTACTTC
.,TRBJ1-2,.,TRBV7-2,CASSLAGSRDYGYTF,TGTGCCAGCAGCTTAGCTGGAAGCAGGGACTATGGCTACACCTTC
.,TRBJ2-3,.,TRBV28,CASTGVGTDTQYF,TGTGCCAGCACGGGGGTTGGCACAGATACGCAGTATTTT
.,TRBJ2-3,.,TRBV9,CASSRAESYTQYF,TGTGCCAGCAGCCGGGCCGAATCCTATACGCAGTATTTT
.,TRBJ2-5,.,TRBV23-1,CASSHWTIQETQYF,TGCGCCAGCAGTCATTGGACTATTCAAGAGACCCAGTACTTC
.,TRBJ2-1,.,TRBV7-2,CASSASSGRFHEQFF,TGTGCCAGCAGCGCCTCGAGCGGGCGCTTCCATGAGCAGTTCTTC
.,TRBJ2-2,.,TRBV5-6,CASSLRSFVTGELFF,TGTGCCAGCAGCTTGCGATCCTTTGTGACCGGGGAGCTGTTTTTT
.,TRBJ2-7,TRBD1,TRBV7-2,CASSPGQGGEQYF,TGTGCCAGCAGCCCTGGACAGGGGGGAGAGCAGTACTTC
.,TRBJ2-1,TRBD2,TRBV11-2,CASNERESSYNEQFF,TGTGCCAGCAACGAGCGGGAGAGCTCCTACAATGAGCAGTTCTTC